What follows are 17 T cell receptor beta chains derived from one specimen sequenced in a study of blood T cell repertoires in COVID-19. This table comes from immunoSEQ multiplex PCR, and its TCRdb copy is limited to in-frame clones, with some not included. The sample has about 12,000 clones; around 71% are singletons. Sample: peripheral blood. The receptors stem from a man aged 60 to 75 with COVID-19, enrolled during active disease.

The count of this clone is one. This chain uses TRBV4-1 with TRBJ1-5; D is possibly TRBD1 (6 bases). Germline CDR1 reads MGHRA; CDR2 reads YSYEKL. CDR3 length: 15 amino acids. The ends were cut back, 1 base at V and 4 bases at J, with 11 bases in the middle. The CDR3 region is CASSQGPGENQPQHF. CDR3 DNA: TGCGCCAGCAGCCAAGGGCCAGGGGAGAATCAGCCCCAGCATTTT.

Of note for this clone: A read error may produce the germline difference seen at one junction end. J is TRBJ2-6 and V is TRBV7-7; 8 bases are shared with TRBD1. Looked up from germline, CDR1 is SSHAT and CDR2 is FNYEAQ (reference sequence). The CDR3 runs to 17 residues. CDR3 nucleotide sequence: TGTGCTAGCAGCCCAGGGACAGGAAAGTCTGGGGCCAACGTCCTGACTTTC. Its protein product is CASSPGTGKSGANVLTF.

CDR3 in amino acids: CASSFSTGDTEAFF. CDR3 in DNA: TGCGCCAGCAGCTTCTCGACAGGGGACACTGAAGCTTTCTTT. The chain combines TRBV5-1 with TRBJ1-1, with 8 positions matching TRBD1. The V and J ends lost 2 bases and 3 bases, in that order; junction bases with no gene match: 3. This CDR3 is built from 14 residues. The V gene's germline CDR1 is SGHRS and CDR2 YFSETQ.

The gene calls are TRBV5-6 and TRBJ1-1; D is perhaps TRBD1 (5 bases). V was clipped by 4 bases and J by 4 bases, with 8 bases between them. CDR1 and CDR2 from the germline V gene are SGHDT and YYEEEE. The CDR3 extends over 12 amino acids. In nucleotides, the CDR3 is TGTGCCAGCAGCCAGGGTTTCACTGAAGCTTTCTTT. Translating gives CASSQGFTEAFF.

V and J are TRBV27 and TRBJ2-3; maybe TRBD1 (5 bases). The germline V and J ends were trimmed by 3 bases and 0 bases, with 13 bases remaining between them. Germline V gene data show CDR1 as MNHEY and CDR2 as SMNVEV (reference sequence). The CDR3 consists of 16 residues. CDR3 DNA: TGTGCCAGCAGTTTCCGACAGTACCTGAGCACAGATACGCAGTATTTT. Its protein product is CASSFRQYLSTDTQYF.

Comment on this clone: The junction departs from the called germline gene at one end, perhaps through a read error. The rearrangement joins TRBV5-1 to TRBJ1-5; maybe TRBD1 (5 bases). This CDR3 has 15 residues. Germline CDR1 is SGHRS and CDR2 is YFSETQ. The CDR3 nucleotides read TGCGCCCGCAGCCCAATCGGGGGGGGGAATCAGCCCCAGCATTTT. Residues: CARSPIGGGNQPQHF.

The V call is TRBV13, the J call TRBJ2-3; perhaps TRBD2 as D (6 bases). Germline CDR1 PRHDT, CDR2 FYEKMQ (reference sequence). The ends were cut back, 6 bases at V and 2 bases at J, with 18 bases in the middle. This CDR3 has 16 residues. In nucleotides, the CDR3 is TGTGCCAGCAGGGCCCGGGACTGGGAGTTCACAGATACGCAGTATTTT. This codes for CASRARDWEFTDTQYF.

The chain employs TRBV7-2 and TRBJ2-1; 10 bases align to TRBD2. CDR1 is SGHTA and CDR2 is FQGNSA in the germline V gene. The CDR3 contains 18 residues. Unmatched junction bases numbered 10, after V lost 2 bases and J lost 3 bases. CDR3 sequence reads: CASSLKGSGTSVYNEQFF. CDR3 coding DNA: TGTGCCAGCAGCTTAAAGGGCTCCGGGACTAGCGTCTACAATGAGCAGTTCTTC.

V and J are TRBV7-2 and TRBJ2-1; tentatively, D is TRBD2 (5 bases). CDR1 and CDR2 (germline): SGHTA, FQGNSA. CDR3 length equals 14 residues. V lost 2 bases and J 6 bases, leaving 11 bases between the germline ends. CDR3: CASSLREPPNEQFF. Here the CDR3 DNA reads TGTGCCAGCAGCTTAAGGGAGCCCCCCAATGAGCAGTTCTTC.

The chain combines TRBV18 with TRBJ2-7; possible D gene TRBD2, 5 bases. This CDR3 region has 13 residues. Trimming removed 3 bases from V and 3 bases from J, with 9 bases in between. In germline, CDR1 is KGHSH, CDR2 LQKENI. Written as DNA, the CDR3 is TGTGCCAGCTCACCGGACTGGGACTACGAGCAGTACGTC. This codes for CASSPDWDYEQYV.

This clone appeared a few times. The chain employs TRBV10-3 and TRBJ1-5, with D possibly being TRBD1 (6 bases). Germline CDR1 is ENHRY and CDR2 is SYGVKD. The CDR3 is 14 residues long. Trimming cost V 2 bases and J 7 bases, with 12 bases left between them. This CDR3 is CAISEANRAQPQHF. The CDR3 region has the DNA TGTGCCATCAGTGAGGCTAACAGGGCCCAGCCCCAGCATTTT.

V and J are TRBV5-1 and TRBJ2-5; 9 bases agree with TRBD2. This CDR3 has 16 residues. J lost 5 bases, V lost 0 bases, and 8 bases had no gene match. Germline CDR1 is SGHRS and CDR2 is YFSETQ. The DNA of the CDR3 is TGCGCCAGCAGCTTGGGGCAGGCGGGGGGGCAGGAGACCCAGTACTTC. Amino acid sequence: CASSLGQAGGQETQYF.

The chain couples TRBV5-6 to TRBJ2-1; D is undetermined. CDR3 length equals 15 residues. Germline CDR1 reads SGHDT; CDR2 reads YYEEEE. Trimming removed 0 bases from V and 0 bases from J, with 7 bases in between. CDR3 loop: CASSLVLGSYNEQFF. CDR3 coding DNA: TGTGCCAGCAGCTTGGTTCTAGGCTCCTACAATGAGCAGTTCTTC.

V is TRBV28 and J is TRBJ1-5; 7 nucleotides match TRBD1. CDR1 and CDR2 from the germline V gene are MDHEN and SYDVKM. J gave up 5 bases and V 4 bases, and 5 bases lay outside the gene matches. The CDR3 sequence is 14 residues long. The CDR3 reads CASSSTQGDQPQHF. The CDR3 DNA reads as TGTGCCAGCAGTTCTACCCAGGGGGATCAGCCCCAGCATTTT.

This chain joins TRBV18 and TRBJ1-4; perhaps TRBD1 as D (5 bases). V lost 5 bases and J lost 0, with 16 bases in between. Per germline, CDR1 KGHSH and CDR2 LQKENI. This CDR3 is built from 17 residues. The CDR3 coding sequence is TGTGCCAGCTCAAAAGGGGATGCCTACACAACTAATGAAAAACTGTTTTTT. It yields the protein CASSKGDAYTTNEKLFF. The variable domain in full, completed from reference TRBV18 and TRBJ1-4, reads NAGVMQNPRHLVRRRGQEARLRCSPMKGHSHVYWYRQLPEEGLKFMVYLQKENIIDESGMPKERFSAEFPKEGPSILRIQQVVRGDSAAYFCASSKGDAYTTNEKLFFGSGTQLSVL.

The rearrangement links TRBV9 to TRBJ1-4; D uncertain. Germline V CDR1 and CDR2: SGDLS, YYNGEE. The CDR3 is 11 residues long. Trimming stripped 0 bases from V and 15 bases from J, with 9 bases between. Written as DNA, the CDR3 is TGTGCCAGCAGCGTAGGGTCGGAGGTGTTTTTT. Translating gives CASSVGSEVFF.

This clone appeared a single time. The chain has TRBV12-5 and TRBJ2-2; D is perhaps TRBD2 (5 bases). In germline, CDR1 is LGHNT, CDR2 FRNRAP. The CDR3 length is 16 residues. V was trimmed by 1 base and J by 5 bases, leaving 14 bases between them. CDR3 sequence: CASGLGPGRGTGELFF. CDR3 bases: TGTGCTAGTGGTTTGGGACCGGGCCGGGGTACCGGGGAGCTGTTTTTT.